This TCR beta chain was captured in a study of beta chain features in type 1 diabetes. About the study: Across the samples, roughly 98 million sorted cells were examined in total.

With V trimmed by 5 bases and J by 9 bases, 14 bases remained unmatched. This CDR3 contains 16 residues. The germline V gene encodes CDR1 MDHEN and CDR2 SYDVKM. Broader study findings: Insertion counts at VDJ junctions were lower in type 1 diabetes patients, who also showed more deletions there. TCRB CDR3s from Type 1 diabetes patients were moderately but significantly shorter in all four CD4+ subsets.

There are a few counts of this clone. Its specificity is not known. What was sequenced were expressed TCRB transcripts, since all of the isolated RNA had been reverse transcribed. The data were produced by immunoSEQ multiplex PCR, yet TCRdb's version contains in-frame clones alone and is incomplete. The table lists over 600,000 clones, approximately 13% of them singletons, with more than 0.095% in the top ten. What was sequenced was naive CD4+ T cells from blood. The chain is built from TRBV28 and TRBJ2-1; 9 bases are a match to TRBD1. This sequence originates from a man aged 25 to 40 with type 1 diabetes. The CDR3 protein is CASSQHDRGSLSEQFF. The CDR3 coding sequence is TGTGCCAGCAGTCAACACGACAGGGGGTCTTTGAGTGAGCAGTTCTTC.